The 6 T cell receptor beta chains presented below share a single source sample, sequenced in a study of identical twins listed by TCRdb under 2016. Library preparation was by 5' RACE. The instrument given in TCRdb is Illumina HiSeq 2000. TCRdb reprocessed the public reads (quality trimming at Q25 with fastp, clone calling with MiXCR) and kept in-frame beta chains. CDR3 protein duplicates are merged, each entry listing the most common genes and DNA. The sample includes hundreds of thousands of distinct CDR3 sequences, with around 8.3% observed a single time. The ten biggest clones cover 0.75% to 1% of the sample. These data were also filed under a second study, of yellow fever vaccine responses in identical twins.

The sample comprised PBMCs. The receptor set was obtained from a woman younger than 30 in good health.

The rearrangement uses TRBV29-1 and TRBJ1-1, with TRBD1 identical over 9 bases. J gave up 14 bases and V 8 bases, and 9 bases lay outside the gene matches. This CDR3 spans 10 amino acids. The germline CDR1 and CDR2 sequences are SQVTM and ANQGSEA. The CDR3: CSIQQGAYFF. The CDR3 nucleotides read TGCAGCATACAACAGGGGGCATACTTCTTT.

The V and J genes are TRBV6-5 and TRBJ2-3, with D tentatively TRBD1 or TRBD2 (5 bases each). The CDR3 sequence is 12 residues long. CDR1 MNHEY and CDR2 SVGAGI come from the germline V gene. V was trimmed by 10 bases and J by 6 bases, leaving 14 bases between them. In DNA, the CDR3 is TGTGCCAACCGGGACCATTTGGATACGCAGTATTTT. Translating gives CANRDHLDTQYF.

This clonotype was counted at least ten times. The gene calls are TRBV3-1 and TRBJ2-5; weak D call: TRBD2 (5 bases). V was shortened by 0 bases and J by 7 bases, with 9 bases between the two germline ends. CDR1 LGHDT and CDR2 YNNKEL come from the germline V gene (reference sequence). This CDR3 comprises 13 residues. DNA of the CDR3: TGTGCCAGCAGCCAAGAGCTCGCGGGGACCCAGTACTTC. Translated, it gives CASSQELAGTQYF.

The rearrangement links TRBV4-1 to TRBJ2-3, with 7 bases identical to TRBD2. V shed 0 bases, J shed 8 bases, and the junction held 14 bases outside the gene matches. The CDR3 spans 17 residues. Looked up from germline, CDR1 is MGHRA and CDR2 is YSYEKL. The CDR3 loop is CASSQDLGAGVKGTQYF. Here the CDR3 DNA reads TGCGCCAGCAGCCAAGATCTCGGGGCGGGGGTAAAGGGTACGCAGTATTTT.

This clonotype was seen repeatedly, ten times or more. This sequence joins TRBV20-1 and TRBJ2-1; no reliable D call. This CDR3 has 14 residues. Looked up from germline, CDR1 is DFQATT and CDR2 is SNEGSKA (reference sequence). Trimming removed 3 bases from V and 0 bases from J, with 9 bases in between. The chain's CDR3 is CSASPTSSYNEQFF. Here the CDR3 DNA reads TGCAGTGCTAGCCCCACAAGCTCCTACAATGAGCAGTTCTTC.

The V gene is TRBV7-3, the J gene TRBJ2-4, with a possible D match to TRBD2 (5 bases). V shed 3 bases and J shed 8 bases, with 11 bases lying between them. The germline CDR1 and CDR2 sequences are SGHTA and FQGTGA. This CDR3 has 13 amino acids. CDR3 DNA sequence: TGTGCCAGCAGCTTCCGGGGTTCGGACATTCAGTACTTC. The encoded protein is CASSFRGSDIQYF.